This TCR beta chain emerged from a study of blood T cell repertoires in COVID-19. Overall study: Whether acute or convalescent, the COVID-19 samples came from the United States, Italy and Spain.

CDR3 length: 14 residues. CDR1 and CDR2 (germline): SNHLY, FYNNEI. Trimming cost V 4 bases and J 4 bases; bases outside gene matches: 5. Method: immunoSEQ multiplex PCR; TCRdb's copy keeps in-frame clones and lacks some. The profile covers 300,000 to 350,000 clones, with 87% appearing a single time and approximately 9.9% taken by the ten largest. Sequencing was performed on peripheral blood. This sequence was found in a man aged 30 to 39 with COVID-19, enrolled during active disease. This chain joins TRBV2 and TRBJ2-7; TRBD1 matches 9 bases. The CDR3 nucleotides are TGTGCCAGCAGTGCGGGACAGGGTAGTTACGAGCAGTACTTC. Translating it yields CASSAGQGSYEQYF.